This TCR beta chain derives from a study of identical twins (TCRdb year 2016). Regarding the complete study: TCR alpha and beta repertoires from monozygotic twins, unrelated adults of various ages and cord blood were deep-sequenced to test whether fetal clonotypes persist. To rule out contamination, the twin experiments were replicated at different times with different library preparation protocols.

On the study overall, not on this receptor specifically: In beta out-of-frame sequences, excess twin sharing was weaker, because having fewer shared sequences lowered the signal-to-noise ratio. Because the same donors could not be followed over many years, conclusions were based on cross-sectional statistical analysis. Abundant cord blood beta clonotypes carried fewer insertions; young adult naive repertoires showed a weaker similar trend, while memory repertoires showed none. Out-of-frame TCR alpha sequences shared between twins showed an excess of low generation-probability sequences compared with coincidental sharing between unrelated individuals. Zero-insertion analyses could be partly confounded by invariant T cells such as MAIT and iNKT, though diverse VJ usage argued against such confounding for most clonotypes. Out-of-frame TCR alpha sharing in monozygotic twins was systematically underestimated by recombination models, whereas sharing between unrelated individuals was in agreement with the recombination models.

Every donor was a healthy Caucasian. Three pairs of female monozygotic twins, all aged 18 to 29 years, were included in the twin cohort. Peripheral blood mononuclear cells were used as the source from which RNA for TCR libraries was isolated. From its cysteine to its phenylalanine, the CDR3 spans 14 amino acids. Just the 42-base CDR3 DNA is kept, in frame starting at base 1. V drops 10 bases and J drops 4 bases, leaving 20 bases in between. CDR1 and CDR2, per the germline V gene, are ENHRY and SYGVKD. The library came from 5' RACE. Instrument used: Illumina HiSeq 2000. Template switching introduced a universal primer binding site; the final cDNA contained a unique molecular identifier, enabling accurate counting of TCR cDNA molecules. Specific primers in the conserved constant-segment region were used to synthesize first-strand cDNA for the TCR alpha and beta chains. To control for contamination, every cDNA library was double barcoded, receiving both a SMART-Mk sample barcode and Illumina barcodes. TruSeq adapter sequences and Illumina sample barcodes were added in two successive PCR steps. TCR alpha and beta cDNA libraries were sequenced on the Illumina HiSeq platform with custom primers. The paper's data handling went like this. MiGEC was used to process raw reads and extract unique molecular identifiers, and MiXCR was used to find CDR3 positions. Recombination models were inferred per individual with the repgenHMM and IGoR tools using an EM algorithm. The analysis of shared clonotypes was done with the tcR package in R, with sharing normalized by the product of cloneset sizes. To study raw recombination without the effects of thymic and clonal selection, out-of-frame nonproductive sequences were analyzed. TCRdb passed the public sequencing reads through fastp at Q25 and MiXCR, retaining productive beta sequences. Rows are unified per CDR3 protein, each entry keeping the most common DNA and genes. TCRdb, not the authors, supplied the V and J calls. The sample table shows around 960,000 distinct CDR3 sequences, and 12% are seen once. The ten largest clonotypes hold about 1.6% of the sample.

This clonotype was counted only a few times. There is no known antigen for this receptor. Per-base quality was not reported, and no clone a single base away is much larger than it. In addition, the sample was reused for a study of yellow fever vaccine responses in identical twins. Per that second paper: The T cell response to vaccination in identical twins was reported by the authors to appear partly convergent and partly personalized. The study precisely tracked vaccine-responding T cell clones in identical twins.

Input material: PBMCs. The chain is assembled from TRBV10-3 and TRBJ2-7; the D gene is possibly TRBD2, with 6 bases matching. The sequence was collected from a woman younger than 30 in good health. The CDR3 reads CATSPRELLYEQYF. The DNA sequence is as follows: TGTGCCACAAGCCCCCGGGAGTTATTATACGAGCAGTACTTC.